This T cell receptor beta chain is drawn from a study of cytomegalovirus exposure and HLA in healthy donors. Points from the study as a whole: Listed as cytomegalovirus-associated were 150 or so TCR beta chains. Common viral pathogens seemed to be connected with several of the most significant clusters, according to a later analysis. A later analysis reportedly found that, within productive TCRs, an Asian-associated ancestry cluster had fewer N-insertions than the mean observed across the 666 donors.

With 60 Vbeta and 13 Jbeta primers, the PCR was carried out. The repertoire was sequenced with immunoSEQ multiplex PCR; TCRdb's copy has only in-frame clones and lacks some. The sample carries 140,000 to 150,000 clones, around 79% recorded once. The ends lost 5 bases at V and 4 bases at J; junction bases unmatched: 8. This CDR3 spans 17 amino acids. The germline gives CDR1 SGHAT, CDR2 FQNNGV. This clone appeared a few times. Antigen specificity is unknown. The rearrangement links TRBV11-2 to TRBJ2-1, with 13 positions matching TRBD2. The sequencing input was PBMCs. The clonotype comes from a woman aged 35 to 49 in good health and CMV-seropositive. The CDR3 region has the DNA TGTGCCAGCAGCGTCCGACTAGCGGGGGGTCGGTACAATGAGCAGTTCTTC. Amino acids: CASSVRLAGGRYNEQFF.